This T cell receptor (beta chain) was profiled in a study of CD8 T cells in Susac syndrome. Per the germline V gene, CDR1 is SGDLS and CDR2 is YYNGEE. The CDR3 consists of 16 residues. V dropped 3 bases and J dropped 1; count of bases not matched to a gene: 6. cDNA came from around 0.54 to 1 ug RNA primed by random hexamers. Across 54 Vbeta and 13 Jbeta, immunoSEQ multiplex PCR amplified TCR beta CDR3. TCRdb re-called the immunoSEQ multiplex PCR reads through MiXCR, storing one row per CDR3 protein. The sample records about 300,000 distinct CDR3 sequences, 92% being singletons. Peripheral blood CD8+ and CD4+ T cells were profiled by TCR beta sequencing. The study used treatment-naive patients who had stable or active relapsing-remitting disease as multiple sclerosis controls. The TEMRA cells underwent FACS enrichment, while the CD8+ and CD4+ T cells underwent negative isolation.

The receptor's source is a human donor with multiple sclerosis. Material: CD4+ T cells from PBMCs. The chain links TRBV9 to TRBJ2-3; 9 nucleotides agree with TRBD2. CDR3 amino acids: CASSDPLAGGTDTQYF. As DNA, the CDR3 is TGTGCCAGCAGCGACCCCTTAGCGGGAGGCACAGATACGCAGTATTTT.